Below are 3 T cell receptor beta chains sequenced from a single sample in a study of blood T cell repertoires in COVID-19. Assay: immunoSEQ multiplex PCR; the TCRdb copy retains only in-frame clones and omits some. The sample contains roughly 310,000 clones, 88% of which appear only once. The sequenced sample was peripheral blood. Receptors were obtained from a woman aged 45-60 years with active or convalescent COVID-19.

V gene TRBV9 combines with J gene TRBJ1-1; 7 nucleotides match TRBD1. Trimming at V came to 0 bases and at J to 5 bases, leaving 7 bases not matched to a gene. CDR1 and CDR2 (germline): SGDLS, YYNGEE. This CDR3 is built from 15 residues. CDR3 amino acids: CASSVDGTAGTEAFF. The CDR3 DNA sequence: TGTGCCAGCAGCGTAGATGGGACAGCTGGGACTGAAGCTTTCTTT. Combining the CDR3 with reference TRBV9 and TRBJ1-1 gives the whole variable domain DSGVTQTPKHLITATGQRVTLRCSPRSGDLSVYWYQQSLDQGLQFLIQYYNGEERAKGNILERFSAQQFPDLHSELNLSSLELGDSALYFCASSVDGTAGTEAFFGQGTRLTVV.

This clone was counted a single time. V and J are TRBV7-9 and TRBJ1-4; 10 bases are a match to TRBD1. CDR1 and CDR2 (germline): SEHNR, FQNEAQ (reference sequence). Unmatched junction bases numbered 8, after V lost 7 bases and J lost 0 bases. The length of the CDR3 is 17 residues. The CDR3 loop is CASTTGQGEATNEKLFF. CDR3 DNA sequence: TGTGCCAGCACCACCGGACAGGGGGAAGCAACTAATGAAAAACTGTTTTTT.

This clone was picked up one time. A read error may account for a junction end that differs from germline. This chain links TRBV7-2 with TRBJ2-3, with 7 positions matching TRBD2. The CDR3 is 12 residues long. CDR1 is SGHTA, CDR2 FQGNSA, per germline. CDR3 in amino acids: CASSSAGDMQYF. In nucleotides, the CDR3 is TGTGCCAGCAGCTCCGCGGGGGATATGCAGTATTTT.